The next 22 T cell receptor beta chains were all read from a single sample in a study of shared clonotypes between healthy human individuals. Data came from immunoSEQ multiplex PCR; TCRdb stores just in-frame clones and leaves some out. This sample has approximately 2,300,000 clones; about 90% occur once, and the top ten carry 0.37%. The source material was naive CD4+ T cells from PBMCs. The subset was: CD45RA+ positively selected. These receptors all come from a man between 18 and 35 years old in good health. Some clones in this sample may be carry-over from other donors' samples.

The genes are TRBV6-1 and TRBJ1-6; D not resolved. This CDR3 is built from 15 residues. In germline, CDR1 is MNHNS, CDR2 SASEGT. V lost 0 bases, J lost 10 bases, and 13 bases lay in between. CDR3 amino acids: CASSEASTYFSPLHF. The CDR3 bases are TGTGCCAGCAGTGAAGCTAGTACCTACTTCTCACCCCTCCACTTT.

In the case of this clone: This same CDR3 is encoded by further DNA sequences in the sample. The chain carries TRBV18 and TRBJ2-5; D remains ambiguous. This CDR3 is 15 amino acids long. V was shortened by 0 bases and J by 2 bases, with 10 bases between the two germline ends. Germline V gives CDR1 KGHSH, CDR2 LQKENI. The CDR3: CASSPPARAQETQYF. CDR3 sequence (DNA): TGTGCCAGCTCACCACCCGCTAGGGCGCAAGAGACCCAGTACTTC.

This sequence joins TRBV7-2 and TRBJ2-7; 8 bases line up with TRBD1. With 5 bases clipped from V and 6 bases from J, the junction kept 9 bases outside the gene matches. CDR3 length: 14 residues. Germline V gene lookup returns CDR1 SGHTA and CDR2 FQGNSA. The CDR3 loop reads CASSPRTGLGEQYF. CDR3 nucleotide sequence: TGTGCCAGCAGCCCACGGACAGGGCTGGGCGAGCAGTACTTC.

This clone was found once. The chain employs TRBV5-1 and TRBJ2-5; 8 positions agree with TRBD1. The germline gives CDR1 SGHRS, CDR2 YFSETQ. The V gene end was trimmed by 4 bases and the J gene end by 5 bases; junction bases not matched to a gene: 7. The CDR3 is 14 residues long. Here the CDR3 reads CASSLDRGTETQYF. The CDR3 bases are TGCGCCAGCAGCCTAGACAGGGGAACCGAGACCCAGTACTTC.

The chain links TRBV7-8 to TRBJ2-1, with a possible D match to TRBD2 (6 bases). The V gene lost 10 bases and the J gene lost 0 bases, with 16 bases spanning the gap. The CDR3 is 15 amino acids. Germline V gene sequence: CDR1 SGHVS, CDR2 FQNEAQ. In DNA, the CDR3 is TGTGCCACCGTTAGCGGTAGAAGCTCCTACAATGAGCAGTTCTTC. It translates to CATVSGRSSYNEQFF.

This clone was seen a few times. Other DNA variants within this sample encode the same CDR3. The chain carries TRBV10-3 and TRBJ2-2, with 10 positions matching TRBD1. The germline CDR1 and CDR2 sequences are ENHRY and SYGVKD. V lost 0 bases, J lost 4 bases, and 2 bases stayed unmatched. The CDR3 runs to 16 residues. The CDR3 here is CAISESRTGGTGELFF. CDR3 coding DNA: TGTGCCATCAGTGAGTCAAGGACAGGGGGCACCGGGGAGCTGTTTTTT.

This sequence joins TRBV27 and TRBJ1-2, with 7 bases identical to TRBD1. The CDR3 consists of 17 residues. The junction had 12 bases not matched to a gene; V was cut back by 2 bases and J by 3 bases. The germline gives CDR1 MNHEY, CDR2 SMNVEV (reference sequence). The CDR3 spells CASSLKGSGQTYYGYTF. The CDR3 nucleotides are TGTGCCAGCAGTTTAAAGGGGTCGGGACAGACGTACTATGGCTACACCTTC.

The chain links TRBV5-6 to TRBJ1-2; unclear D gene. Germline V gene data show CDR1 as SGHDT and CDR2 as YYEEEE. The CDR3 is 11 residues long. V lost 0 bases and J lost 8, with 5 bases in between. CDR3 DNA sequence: TGTGCCAGCAGCTTGGACGTGGGCTACACCTTC. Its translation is CASSLDVGYTF.

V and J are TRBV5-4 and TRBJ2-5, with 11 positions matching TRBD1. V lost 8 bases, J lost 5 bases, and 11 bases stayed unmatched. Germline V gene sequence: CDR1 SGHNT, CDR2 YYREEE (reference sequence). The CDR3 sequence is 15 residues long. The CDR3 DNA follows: TGTGCCAGTCGGAGGACAGGGGGCCCCGCTGAGACCCAGTACTTC. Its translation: CASRRTGGPAETQYF.

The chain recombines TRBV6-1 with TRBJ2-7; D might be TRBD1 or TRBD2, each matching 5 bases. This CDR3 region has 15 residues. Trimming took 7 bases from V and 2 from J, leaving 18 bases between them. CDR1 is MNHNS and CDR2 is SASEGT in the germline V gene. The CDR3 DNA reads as TGTGCCAGCAAAGCGGCAGGGTCTAATCCCTACGAGCAGTACTTC. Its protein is CASKAAGSNPYEQYF.

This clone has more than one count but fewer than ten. CDR3 coding DNA: TGTGCCTGGAGTGTATTCTCCAGGATGAACACTGAAGCTTTCTTT. This translates into CAWSVFSRMNTEAFF. The chain carries TRBV30 and TRBJ1-1; unclear D gene. Germline CDR1 reads GTSNPN; CDR2 reads SVGIG (reference sequence). The CDR3 consists of 15 residues. Trimming pared 0 bases from V and 0 bases from J, leaving 11 bases between.

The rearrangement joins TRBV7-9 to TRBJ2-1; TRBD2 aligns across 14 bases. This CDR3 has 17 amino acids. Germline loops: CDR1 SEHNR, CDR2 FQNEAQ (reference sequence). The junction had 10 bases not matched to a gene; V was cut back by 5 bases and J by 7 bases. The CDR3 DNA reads TGTGCCAGCAGCCCGGGACTAGCGGGAGTTTTGTGGAATGAGCAGTTCTTC. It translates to CASSPGLAGVLWNEQFF.

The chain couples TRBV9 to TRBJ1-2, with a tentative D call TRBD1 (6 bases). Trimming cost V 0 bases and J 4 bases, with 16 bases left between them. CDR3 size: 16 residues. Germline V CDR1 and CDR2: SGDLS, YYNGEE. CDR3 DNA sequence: TGTGCCAGCAGCGTAGACTCCGGGGGGGGCGGCTATGGCTACACCTTC. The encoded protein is CASSVDSGGGGYGYTF.

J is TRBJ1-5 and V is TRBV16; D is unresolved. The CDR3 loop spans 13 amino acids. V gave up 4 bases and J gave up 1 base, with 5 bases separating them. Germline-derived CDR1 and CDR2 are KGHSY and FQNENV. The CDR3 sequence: CASSRPSNQPQHF. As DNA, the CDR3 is TGTGCCAGCAGCCGTCCGAGCAATCAGCCCCAGCATTTT.

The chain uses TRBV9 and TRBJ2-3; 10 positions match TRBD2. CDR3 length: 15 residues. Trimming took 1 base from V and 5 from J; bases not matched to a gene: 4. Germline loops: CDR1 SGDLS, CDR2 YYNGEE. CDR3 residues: CASSVRASGRDTQYF. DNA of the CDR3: TGTGCCAGCAGCGTACGGGCTAGCGGGAGAGATACGCAGTATTTT.

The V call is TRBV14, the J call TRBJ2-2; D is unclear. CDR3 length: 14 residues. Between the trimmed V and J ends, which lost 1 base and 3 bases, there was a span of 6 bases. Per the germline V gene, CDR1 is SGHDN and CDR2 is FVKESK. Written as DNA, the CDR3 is TGTGCCAGCAGCCAAGTGCTCCACACCGGGGAGCTGTTTTTT. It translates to CASSQVLHTGELFF. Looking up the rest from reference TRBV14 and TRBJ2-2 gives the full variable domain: EAGVTQFPSHSVIEKGQTVTLRCDPISGHDNLYWYRRVMGKEIKFLLHFVKESKQDESGMPNNRFLAERTGGTYSTLKVQPAELEDSGVYFCASSQVLHTGELFFGEGSRLTVL.

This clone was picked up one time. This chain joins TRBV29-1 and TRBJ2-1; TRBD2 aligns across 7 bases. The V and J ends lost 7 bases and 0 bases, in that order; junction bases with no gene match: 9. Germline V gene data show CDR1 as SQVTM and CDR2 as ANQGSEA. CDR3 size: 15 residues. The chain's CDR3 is CSAQLAYSSYNEQFF. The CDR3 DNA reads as TGCAGCGCCCAACTAGCGTACAGCTCCTACAATGAGCAGTTCTTC.

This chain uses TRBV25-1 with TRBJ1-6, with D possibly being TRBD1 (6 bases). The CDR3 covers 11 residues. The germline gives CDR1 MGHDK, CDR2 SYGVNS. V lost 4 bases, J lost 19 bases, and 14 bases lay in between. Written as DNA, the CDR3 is TGTGCCAGCAGTGGCACAGGGAGTGAGCACTTT. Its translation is CASSGTGSEHF.

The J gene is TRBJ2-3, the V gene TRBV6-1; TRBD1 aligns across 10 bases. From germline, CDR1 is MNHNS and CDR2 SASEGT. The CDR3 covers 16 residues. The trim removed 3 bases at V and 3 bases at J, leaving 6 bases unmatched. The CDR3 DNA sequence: TGTGCCAGCAGTGAGGGCGACAGGGGGCGAACAGATACGCAGTATTTT. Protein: CASSEGDRGRTDTQYF.

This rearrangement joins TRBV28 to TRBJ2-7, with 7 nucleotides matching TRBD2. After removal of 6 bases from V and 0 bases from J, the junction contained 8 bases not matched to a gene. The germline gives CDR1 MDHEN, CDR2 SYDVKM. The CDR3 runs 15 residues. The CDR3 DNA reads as TGTGCCAGCAGAGCGGCGGGGGAGAGCTCCTACGAGCAGTACTTC. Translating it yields CASRAAGESSYEQYF. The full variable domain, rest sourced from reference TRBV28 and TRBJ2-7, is DVKVTQSSRYLVKRTGEKVFLECVQDMDHENMFWYRQDPGLGLRLIYFSYDVKMKEKGDIPEGYSVSREKKERFSLILESASTNQTSMYLCASRAAGESSYEQYFGPGTRLTVT.

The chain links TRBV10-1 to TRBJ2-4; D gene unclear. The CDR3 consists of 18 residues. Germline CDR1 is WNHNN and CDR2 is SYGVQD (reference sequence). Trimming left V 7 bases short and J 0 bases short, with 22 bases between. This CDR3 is CASNLGQTQPLAKNIQYF. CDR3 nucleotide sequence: TGCGCCAGCAATCTTGGGCAGACTCAACCACTAGCCAAAAACATTCAGTACTTC.

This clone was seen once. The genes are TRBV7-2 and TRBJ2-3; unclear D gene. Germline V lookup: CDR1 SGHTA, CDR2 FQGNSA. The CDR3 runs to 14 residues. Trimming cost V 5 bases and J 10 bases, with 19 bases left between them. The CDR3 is CASSPLPLVQAQYF. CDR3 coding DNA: TGTGCCAGCAGCCCACTCCCGCTAGTTCAGGCGCAGTATTTT.